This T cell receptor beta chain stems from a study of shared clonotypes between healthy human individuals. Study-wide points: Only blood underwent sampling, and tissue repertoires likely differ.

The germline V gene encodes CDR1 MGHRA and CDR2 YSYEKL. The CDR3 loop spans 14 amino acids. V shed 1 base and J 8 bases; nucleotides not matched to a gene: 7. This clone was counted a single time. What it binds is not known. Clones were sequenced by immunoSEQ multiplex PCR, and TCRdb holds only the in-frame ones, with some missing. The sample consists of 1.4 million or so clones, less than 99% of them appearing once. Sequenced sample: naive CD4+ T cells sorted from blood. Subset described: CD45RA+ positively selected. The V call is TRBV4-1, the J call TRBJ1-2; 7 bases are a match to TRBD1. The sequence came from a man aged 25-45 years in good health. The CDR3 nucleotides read TGCGCCAGCAGCCAAGTGGGACAGAGGCGCGGCTACACCTTC. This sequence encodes CASSQVGQRRGYTF.